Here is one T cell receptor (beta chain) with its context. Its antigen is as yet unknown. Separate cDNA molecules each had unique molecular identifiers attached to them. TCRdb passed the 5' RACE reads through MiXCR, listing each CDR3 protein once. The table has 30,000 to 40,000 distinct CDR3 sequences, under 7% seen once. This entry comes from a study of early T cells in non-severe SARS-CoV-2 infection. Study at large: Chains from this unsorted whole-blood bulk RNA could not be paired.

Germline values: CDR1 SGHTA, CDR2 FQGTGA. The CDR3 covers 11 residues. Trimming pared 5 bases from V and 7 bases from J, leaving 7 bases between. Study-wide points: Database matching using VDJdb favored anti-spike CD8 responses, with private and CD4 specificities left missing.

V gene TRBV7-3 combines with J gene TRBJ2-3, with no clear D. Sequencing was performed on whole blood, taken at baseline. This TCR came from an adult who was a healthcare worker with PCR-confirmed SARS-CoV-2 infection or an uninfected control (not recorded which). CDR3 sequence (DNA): TGTGCCAGCAGCCCCGGGCATACGCAGTATTTT. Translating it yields CASSPGHTQYF.